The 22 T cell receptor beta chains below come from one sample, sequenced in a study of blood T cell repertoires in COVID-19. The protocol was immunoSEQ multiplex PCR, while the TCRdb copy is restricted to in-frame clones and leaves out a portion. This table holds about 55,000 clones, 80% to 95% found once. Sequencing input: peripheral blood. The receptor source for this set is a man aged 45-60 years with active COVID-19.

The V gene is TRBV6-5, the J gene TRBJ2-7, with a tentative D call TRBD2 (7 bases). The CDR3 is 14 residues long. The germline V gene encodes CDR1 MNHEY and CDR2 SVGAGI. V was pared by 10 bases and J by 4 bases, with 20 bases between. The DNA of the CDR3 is TGTGCCACCAGAGGGGGGGCTTCCTATTACGAGCAGTACTTC. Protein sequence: CATRGGASYYEQYF.

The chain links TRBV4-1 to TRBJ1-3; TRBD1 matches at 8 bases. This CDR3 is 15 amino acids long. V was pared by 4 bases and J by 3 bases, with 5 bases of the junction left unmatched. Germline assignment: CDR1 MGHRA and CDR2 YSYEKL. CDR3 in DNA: TGCGCCAGCAGCCCAACAGGGGGTATTGGAAACACCATATATTTT. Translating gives CASSPTGGIGNTIYF.

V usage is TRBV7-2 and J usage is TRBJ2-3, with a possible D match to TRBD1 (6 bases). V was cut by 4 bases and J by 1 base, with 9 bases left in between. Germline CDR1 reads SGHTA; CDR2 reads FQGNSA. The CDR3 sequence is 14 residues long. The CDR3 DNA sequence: TGTGCCAGCAGCTGGGGGCGGGGCACAGATACGCAGTATTTT. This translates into CASSWGRGTDTQYF. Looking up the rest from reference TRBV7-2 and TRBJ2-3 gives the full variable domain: GAGVSQSPSNKVTEKGKDVELRCDPISGHTALYWYRQSLGQGLEFLIYFQGNSAPDKSGLPSDRFSAERTGGSVSTLTIQRTQQEDSAVYLCASSWGRGTDTQYFGPGTRLTVL.

For the CDR3, the DNA is TGTGCCAGCAGCCAAGGATCCAGCGGGATTAAGGGGTACGAGCAGTACTTC. Translation gives CASSQGSSGIKGYEQYF. The J gene is TRBJ2-7, the V gene TRBV3-1 (or the pseudogene TRBV3-2); 7 bases agree with TRBD2. The V and J ends lost 1 base and 4 bases, in that order; junction bases with no gene match: 13. This CDR3 spans 17 amino acids. The V gene's germline CDR1 is LGHDT and CDR2 YNNKEL (reference sequence).

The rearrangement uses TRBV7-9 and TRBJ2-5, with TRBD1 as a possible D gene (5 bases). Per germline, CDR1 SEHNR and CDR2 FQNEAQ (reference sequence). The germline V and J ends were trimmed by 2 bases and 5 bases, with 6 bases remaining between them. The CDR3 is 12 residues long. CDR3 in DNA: TGTGCCAGCAGCTTAAGGGGTGAGACCCAGTACTTC. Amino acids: CASSLRGETQYF. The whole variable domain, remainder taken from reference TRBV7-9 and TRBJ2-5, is DTGVSQNPRHKITKRGQNVTFRCDPISEHNRLYWYRQTLGQGPEFLTYFQNEAQLEKSRLLSDRFSAERPKGSFSTLEIQRTEQGDSAMYLCASSLRGETQYFGPGTRLLVL.

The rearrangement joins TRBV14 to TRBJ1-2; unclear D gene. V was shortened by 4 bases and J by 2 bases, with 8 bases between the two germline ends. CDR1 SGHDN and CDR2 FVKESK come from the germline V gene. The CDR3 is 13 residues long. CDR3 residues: CASSPGVNYGYTF. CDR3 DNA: TGTGCCAGCAGCCCCGGAGTAAACTATGGCTACACCTTC. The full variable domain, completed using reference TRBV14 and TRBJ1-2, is EAGVTQFPSHSVIEKGQTVTLRCDPISGHDNLYWYRRVMGKEIKFLLHFVKESKQDESGMPNNRFLAERTGGTYSTLKVQPAELEDSGVYFCASSPGVNYGYTFGSGTRLTVV.

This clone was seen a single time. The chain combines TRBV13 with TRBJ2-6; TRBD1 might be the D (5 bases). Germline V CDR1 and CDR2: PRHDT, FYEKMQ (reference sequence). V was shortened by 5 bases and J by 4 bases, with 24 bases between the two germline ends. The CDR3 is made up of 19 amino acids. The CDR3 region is CASSASSDRANLGANVLTF. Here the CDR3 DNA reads TGTGCCAGCAGCGCCAGTTCAGACAGAGCCAACTTGGGGGCCAACGTCCTGACTTTC.

The CDR3 protein is CASSPRTGHTEAFF. In DNA form, the CDR3 reads TGTGCCAGCAGCCCAAGGACAGGGCACACTGAAGCTTTCTTT. The genes are TRBV5-4 and TRBJ1-1; TRBD1 matches 8 bases. V dropped 4 bases and J dropped 3; count of bases not matched to a gene: 5. The germline V gene encodes CDR1 SGHNT and CDR2 YYREEE (reference sequence). There are 14 residues in the CDR3.

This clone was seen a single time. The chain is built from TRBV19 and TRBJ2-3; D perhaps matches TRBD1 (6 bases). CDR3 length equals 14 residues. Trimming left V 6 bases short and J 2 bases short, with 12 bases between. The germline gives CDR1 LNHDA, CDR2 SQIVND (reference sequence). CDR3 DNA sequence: TGTGCCAGTAGACCGCGACAGGACACAGATACGCAGTATTTT. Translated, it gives CASRPRQDTDTQYF.

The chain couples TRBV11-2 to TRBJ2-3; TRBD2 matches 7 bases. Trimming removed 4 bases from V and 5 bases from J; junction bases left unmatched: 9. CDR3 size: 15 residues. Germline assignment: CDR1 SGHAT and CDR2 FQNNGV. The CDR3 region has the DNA TGTGCCAGCAGCTCCCTGGGACTATTCGGAGATACGCAGTATTTT. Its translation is CASSSLGLFGDTQYF.

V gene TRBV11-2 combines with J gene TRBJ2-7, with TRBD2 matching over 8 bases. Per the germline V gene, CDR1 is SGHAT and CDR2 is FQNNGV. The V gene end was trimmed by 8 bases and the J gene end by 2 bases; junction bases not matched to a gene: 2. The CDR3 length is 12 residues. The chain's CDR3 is CASRGGPYEQYF. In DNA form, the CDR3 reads TGTGCCAGCCGGGGGGGGCCCTACGAGCAGTACTTC.

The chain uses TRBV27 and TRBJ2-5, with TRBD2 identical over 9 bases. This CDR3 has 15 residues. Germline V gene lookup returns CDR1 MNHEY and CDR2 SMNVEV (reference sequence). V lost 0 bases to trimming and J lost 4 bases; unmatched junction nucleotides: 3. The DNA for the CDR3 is TGTGCCAGCAGTTTATCGCGGGGGGGCAGAGAGACCCAGTACTTC. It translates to CASSLSRGGRETQYF.

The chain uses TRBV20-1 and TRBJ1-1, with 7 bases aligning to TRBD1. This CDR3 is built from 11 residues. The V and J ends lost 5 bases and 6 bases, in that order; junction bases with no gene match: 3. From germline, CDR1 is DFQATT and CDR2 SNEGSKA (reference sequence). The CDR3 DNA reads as TGCAGTGCTCCGCAGGGGGCTGAAGCTTTCTTT. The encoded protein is CSAPQGAEAFF.

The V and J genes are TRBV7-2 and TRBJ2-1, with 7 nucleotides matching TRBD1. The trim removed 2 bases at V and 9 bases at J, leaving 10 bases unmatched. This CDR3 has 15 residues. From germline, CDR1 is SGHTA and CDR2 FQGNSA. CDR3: CASSLQTTGVGEQFF. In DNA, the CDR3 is TGTGCCAGCAGCTTACAAACTACAGGGGTCGGTGAGCAGTTCTTC.

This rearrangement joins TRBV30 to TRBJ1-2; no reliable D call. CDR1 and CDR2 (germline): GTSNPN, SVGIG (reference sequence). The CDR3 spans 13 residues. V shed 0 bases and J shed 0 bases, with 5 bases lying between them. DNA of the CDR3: TGTGCCTGGAGTGTTACGGCTAACTATGGCTACACCTTC. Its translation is CAWSVTANYGYTF.

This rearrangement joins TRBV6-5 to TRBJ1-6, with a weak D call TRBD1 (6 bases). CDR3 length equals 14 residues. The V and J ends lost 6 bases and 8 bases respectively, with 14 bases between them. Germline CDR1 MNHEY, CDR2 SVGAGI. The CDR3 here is CASRGTLMDSPLHF. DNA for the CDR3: TGTGCCAGCAGAGGGACATTGATGGATTCACCCCTCCACTTT.

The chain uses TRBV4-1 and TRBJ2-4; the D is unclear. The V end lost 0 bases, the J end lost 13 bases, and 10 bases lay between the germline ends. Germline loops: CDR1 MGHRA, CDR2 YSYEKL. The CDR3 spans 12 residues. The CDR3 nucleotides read TGCGCCAGCAGCCAAGAGGTAGCTCCCCAGTACTTC. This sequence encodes CASSQEVAPQYF.

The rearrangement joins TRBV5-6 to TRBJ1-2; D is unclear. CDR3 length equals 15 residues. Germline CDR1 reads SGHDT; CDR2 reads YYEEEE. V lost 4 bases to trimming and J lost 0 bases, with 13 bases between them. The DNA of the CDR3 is TGTGCCAGCAGCCCTAAACGCGCCTCTAACTATGGCTACACCTTC. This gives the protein CASSPKRASNYGYTF.

The CDR3 coding sequence is TGTGCCAGCAGCTTTATGACTACTTTGGAAAAGACCCAGTACTTC. It codes for CASSFMTTLEKTQYF. The chain combines TRBV7-8 with TRBJ2-5; D may be TRBD2 (5 bases). V was cut by 3 bases and J by 6 bases, with 17 bases left in between. Germline loops: CDR1 SGHVS, CDR2 FQNEAQ. This CDR3 is 15 amino acids long.

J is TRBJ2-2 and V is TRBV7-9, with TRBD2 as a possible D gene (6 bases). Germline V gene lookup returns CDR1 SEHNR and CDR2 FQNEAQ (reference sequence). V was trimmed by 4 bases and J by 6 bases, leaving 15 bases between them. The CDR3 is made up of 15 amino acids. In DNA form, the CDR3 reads TGTGCCAGCAGCTCGAGACTAGATCGGGCCGGGGAGCTGTTTTTT. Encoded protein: CASSSRLDRAGELFF.

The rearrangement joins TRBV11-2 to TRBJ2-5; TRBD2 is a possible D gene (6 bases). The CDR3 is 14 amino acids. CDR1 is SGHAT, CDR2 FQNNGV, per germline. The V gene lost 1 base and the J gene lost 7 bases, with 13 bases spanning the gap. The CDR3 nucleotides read TGTGCCAGCAGCTTAGCAGGGACCGGGGGGACCCAGTACTTC. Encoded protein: CASSLAGTGGTQYF.

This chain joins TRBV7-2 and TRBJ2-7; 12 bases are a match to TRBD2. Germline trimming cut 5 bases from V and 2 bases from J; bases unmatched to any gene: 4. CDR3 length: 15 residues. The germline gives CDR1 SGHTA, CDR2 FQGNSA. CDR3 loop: CASSKSSGGAYEQYF. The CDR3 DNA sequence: TGTGCCAGCAGCAAGTCTAGCGGGGGGGCCTACGAGCAGTACTTC.